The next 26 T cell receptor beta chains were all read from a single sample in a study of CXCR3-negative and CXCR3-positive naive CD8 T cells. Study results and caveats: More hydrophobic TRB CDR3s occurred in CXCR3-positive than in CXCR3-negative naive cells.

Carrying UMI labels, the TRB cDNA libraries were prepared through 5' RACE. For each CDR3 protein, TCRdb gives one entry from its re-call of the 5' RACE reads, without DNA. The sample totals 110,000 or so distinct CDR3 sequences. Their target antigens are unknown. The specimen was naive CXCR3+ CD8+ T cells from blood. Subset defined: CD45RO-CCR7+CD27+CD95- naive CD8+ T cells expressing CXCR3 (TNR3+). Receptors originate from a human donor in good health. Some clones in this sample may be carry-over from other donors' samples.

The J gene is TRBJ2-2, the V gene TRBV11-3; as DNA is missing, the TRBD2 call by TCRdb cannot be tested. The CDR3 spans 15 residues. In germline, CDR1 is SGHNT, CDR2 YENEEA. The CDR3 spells CASSTGPPNTGELFF.

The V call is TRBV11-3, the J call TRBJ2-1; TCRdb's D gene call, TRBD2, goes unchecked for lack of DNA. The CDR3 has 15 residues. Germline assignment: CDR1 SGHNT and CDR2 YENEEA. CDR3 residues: CASSLAATRVDEQFF.

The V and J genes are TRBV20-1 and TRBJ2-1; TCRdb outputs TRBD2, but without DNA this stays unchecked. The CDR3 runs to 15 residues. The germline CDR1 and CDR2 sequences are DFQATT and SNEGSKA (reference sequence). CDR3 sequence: CSARGGPSSYNEQFF.

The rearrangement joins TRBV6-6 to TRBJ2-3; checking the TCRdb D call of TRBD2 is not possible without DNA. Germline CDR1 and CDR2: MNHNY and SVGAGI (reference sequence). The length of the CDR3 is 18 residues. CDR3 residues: CASSYSYGRESWADTQYF.

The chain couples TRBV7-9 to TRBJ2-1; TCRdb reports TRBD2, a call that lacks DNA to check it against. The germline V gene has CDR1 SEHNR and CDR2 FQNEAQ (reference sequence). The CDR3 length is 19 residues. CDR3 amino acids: CASSSSPGLADPGDNEQFF.

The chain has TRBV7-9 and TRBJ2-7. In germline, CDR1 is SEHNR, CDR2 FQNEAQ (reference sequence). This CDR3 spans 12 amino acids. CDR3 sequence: CASSFPTYEQYF.

The CDR3 region is CAISDGASSYEQYF. This chain connects TRBV10-3 to TRBJ2-7. The germline V gene encodes CDR1 ENHRY and CDR2 SYGVKD. This CDR3 has 14 amino acids.

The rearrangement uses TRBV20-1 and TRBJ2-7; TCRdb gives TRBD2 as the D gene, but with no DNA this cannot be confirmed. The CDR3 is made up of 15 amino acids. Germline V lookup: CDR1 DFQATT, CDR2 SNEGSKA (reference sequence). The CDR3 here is CSARDLAGGSYEQYF.

CDR3: CASSIGQTNSPLHF. This sequence joins TRBV9 and TRBJ1-6; the TCRdb D gene call, TRBD1, has no DNA to confirm it. The CDR3 sequence is 14 residues long. Germline V CDR1 and CDR2: SGDLS, YYNGEE.

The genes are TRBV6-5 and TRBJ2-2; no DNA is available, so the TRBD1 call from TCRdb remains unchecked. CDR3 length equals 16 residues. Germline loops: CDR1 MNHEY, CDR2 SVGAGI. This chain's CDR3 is CASSYSEWGATGELFF.

CDR3 amino acids: CASSVASGGVTDTQCF. This sequence joins TRBV9 and TRBJ2-3; TCRdb lists TRBD2, though no DNA is available to test this call. This CDR3 is 16 amino acids long. Germline V gene sequence: CDR1 SGDLS, CDR2 YYNGEE.

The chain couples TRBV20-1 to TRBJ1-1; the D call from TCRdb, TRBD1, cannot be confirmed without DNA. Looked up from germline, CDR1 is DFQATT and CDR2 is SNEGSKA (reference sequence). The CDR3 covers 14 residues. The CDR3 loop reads CSASYTDRYTEAFF.

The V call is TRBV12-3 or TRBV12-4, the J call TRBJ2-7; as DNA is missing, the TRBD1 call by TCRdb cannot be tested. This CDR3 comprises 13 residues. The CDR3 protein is CASSSTENYEQYF.

The CDR3 reads CASSLFPGWMFF. V usage is TRBV7-9 and J usage is TRBJ2-2; TCRdb's D gene call, TRBD1, goes unchecked for lack of DNA. This CDR3 spans 12 amino acids. The germline V gene has CDR1 SEHNR and CDR2 FQNEAQ (reference sequence). Together with reference TRBV7-9 and TRBJ2-2, the CDR3 gives the full variable domain: DTGVSQNPRHKITKRGQNVTFRCDPISEHNRLYWYRQTLGQGPEFLTYFQNEAQLEKSRLLSDRFSAERPKGSFSTLEIQRTEQGDSAMYLCASSLFPGWMFFGEGSRLTVL.

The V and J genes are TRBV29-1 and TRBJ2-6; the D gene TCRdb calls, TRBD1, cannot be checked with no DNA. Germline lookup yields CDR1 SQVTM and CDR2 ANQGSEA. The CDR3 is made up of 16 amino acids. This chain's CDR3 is CSVATGAISGANVLTF.

The CDR3 here is CASGGLTEQFF. V is TRBV25-1 and J is TRBJ2-1; no DNA is available, so the TRBD1 call from TCRdb remains unchecked. Germline V lookup: CDR1 MGHDK, CDR2 SYGVNS. The CDR3 is made up of 11 amino acids. The full variable domain, rest sourced from reference TRBV25-1 and TRBJ2-1, is EADIYQTPRYLVIGTGKKITLECSQTMGHDKMYWYQQDPGMELHLIHYSYGVNSTEKGDLSSESTVSRIRTEHFPLTLESARPSHTSQYLCASGGLTEQFFGPGTRLTVL.

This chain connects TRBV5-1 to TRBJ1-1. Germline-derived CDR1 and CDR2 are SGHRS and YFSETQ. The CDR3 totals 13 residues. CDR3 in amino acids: CASSHVGYTEAFF. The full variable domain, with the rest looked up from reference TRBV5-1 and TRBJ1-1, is KAGVTQTPRYLIKTRGQQVTLSCSPISGHRSVSWYQQTPGQGLQFLFEYFSETQRNKGNFPGRFSGRQFSNSRSEMNVSTLELGDSALYLCASSHVGYTEAFFGQGTRLTVV.

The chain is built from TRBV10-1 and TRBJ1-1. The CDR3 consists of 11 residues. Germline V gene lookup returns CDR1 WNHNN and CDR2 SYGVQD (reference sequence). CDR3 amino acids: CARGRATEAFF.

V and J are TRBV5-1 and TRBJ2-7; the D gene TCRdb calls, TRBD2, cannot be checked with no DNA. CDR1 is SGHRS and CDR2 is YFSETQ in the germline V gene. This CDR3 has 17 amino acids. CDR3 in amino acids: CASSPGLAGEISYEQYF.

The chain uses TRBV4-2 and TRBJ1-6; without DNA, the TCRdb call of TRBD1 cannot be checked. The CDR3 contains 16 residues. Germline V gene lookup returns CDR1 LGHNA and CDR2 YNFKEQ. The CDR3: CASSQPPGQVDSPLHF.

This CDR3 is CASSFPRGFPTDTQYF. The V call is TRBV7-2, the J call TRBJ2-3; TCRdb outputs TRBD1, but without DNA this stays unchecked. The CDR3 is 16 amino acids. Germline CDR1 SGHTA, CDR2 FQGNSA.

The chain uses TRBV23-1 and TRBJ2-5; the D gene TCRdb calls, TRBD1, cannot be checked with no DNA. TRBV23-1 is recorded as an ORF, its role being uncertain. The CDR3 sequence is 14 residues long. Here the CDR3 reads CASSQSTGGETQYF.

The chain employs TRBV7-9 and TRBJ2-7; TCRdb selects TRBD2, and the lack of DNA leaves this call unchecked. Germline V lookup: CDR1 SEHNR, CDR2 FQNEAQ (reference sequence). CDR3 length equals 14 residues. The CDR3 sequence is CASSPPDRYGEQYF. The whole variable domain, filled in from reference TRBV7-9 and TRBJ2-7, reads DTGVSQNPRHKITKRGQNVTFRCDPISEHNRLYWYRQTLGQGPEFLTYFQNEAQLEKSRLLSDRFSAERPKGSFSTLEIQRTEQGDSAMYLCASSPPDRYGEQYFGPGTRLTVT.

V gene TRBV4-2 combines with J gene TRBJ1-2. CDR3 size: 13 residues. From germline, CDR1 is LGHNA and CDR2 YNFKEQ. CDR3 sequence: CASSQEYGQGYTF.

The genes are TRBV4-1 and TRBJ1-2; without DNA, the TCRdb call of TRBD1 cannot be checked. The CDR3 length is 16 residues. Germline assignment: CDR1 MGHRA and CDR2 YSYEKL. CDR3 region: CASSLPQFGGPDGYTF.

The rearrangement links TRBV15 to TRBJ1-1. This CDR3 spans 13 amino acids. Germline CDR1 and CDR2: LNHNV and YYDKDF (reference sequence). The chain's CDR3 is CATSDGLDPEAFF. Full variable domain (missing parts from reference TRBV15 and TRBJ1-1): DAMVIQNPRYQVTQFGKPVTLSCSQTLNHNVMYWYQQKSSQAPKLLFHYYDKDFNNEADTPDNFQSRRPNTSFCFLDIRSPGLGDTAMYLCATSDGLDPEAFFGQGTRLTVV.